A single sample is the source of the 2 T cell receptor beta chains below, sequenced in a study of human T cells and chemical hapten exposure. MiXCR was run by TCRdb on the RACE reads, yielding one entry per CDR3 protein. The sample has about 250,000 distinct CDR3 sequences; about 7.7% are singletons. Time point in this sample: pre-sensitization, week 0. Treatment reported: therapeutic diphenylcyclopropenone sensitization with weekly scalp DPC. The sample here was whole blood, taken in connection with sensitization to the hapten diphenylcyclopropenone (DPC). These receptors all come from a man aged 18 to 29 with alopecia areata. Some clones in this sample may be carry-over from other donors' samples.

The CDR3 spells CASSFRGSNSPLHF. The DNA for the CDR3 is TGTGCCAGCAGTTTCAGAGGGTCCAATTCACCCCTCCACTTT. V is TRBV6-2 or TRBV6-3 and J is TRBJ1-6; no firm D call. The CDR3 covers 14 residues. Germline-derived CDR1 and CDR2 are MNHEY and SVGEGT. V lost 4 bases, J lost 7 bases, and 11 bases lay in between.

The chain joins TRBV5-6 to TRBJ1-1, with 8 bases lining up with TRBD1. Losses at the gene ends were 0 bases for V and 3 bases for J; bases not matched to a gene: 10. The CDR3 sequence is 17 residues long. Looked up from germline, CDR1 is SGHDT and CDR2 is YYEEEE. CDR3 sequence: CASSLEVTGDWDTEAFF. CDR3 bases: TGTGCCAGCAGCTTGGAGGTGACAGGGGATTGGGACACTGAAGCTTTCTTT.